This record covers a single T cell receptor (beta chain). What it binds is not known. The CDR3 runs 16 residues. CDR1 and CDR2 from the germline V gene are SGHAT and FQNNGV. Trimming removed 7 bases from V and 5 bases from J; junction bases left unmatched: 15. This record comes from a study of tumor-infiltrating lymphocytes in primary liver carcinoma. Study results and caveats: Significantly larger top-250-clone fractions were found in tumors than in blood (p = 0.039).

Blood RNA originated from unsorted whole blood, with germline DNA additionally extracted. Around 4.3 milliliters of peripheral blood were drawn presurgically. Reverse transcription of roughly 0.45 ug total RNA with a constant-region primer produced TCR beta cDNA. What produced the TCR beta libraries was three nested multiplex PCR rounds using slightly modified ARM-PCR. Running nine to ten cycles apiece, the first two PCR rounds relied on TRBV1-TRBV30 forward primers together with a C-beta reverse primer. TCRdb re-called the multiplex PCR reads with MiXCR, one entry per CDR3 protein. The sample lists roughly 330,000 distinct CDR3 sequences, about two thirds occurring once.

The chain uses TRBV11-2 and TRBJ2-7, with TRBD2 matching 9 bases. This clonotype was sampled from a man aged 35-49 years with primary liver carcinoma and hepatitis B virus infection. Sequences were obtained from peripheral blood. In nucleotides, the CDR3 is TGTGCCAGCAACTTCGGGACTAGCAAGTTGTGGAACGAGCAGTACTTC. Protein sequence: CASNFGTSKLWNEQYF.